This T cell receptor (beta chain) was captured by sequencing in a study of cytomegalovirus exposure and HLA in healthy donors. The primer mix had 60 Vbeta and 13 Jbeta primers. Assay: immunoSEQ multiplex PCR; the TCRdb copy retains only in-frame clones and omits some. The top ten hold about 3.1% of the sample, which has around 89,000 clones, 65% to 80% seen once. This clone occurred a few times. The CDR3 has 11 residues. The V and J ends lost 8 bases and 6 bases respectively, with 10 bases between them. Germline V gene data show CDR1 as MNHEY and CDR2 as SVGAGI. The genes are TRBV6-5 and TRBJ1-2, with D perhaps TRBD1 (6 bases). This clonotype was sampled from a man in his forties in good health and CMV-seronegative. Sequencing was carried out using PBMCs. CDR3 sequence (DNA): TGTGCCAGCCAAGAGGGGGATGGCTACACCTTC. Its protein product is CASQEGDGYTF.